A selection of T cell receptor beta chains follows, all from one sample in a study of blood T cell repertoires in COVID-19. The protocol was immunoSEQ multiplex PCR, while the TCRdb copy is restricted to in-frame clones and leaves out a portion. Counted here are 250,000 to 300,000 clones, around 85% occurring once; the ten biggest clones make up roughly 12%. Sample: peripheral blood. The source is a young woman with COVID-19, enrolled during active disease. Each CDR3 is given with its conserved first and last residue. Fields, in order: V gene, J gene, clone size, D gene, CDR3 DNA, CDR3 protein. The D gene is left open where the match is weak. Clone size is not always given. Where it is, it says once, few, many or a class for expanded clones.

V: TRBV5-4
J: TRBJ2-5
size: few
D: TRBD1
DNA: TGTGCCAGCAGGCAACAGGGGGTCCAAGAGACCCAGTACTTC
CDR3: CASRQQGVQETQYF

V: TRBV18
J: TRBJ2-3
size: -
D: -
DNA: TGTGCCAGCTCACCCCCCCAGCGGGTGGGAGATACGCAGTATTTT
CDR3: CASSPPQRVGDTQYF

V: TRBV6-1
J: TRBJ2-7
size: -
D: TRBD2
DNA: TGTGCCAGCAGTGAAGGGGTCGGGGGGGCCGGCTACGAGCAGTACTTC
CDR3: CASSEGVGGAGYEQYF

V: TRBV6-5
J: TRBJ1-6
size: -
D: -
DNA: TGTGCCAGCAGTTACTCCATGAATTCACCCCTCCACTTT
CDR3: CASSYSMNSPLHF

V: TRBV7-9
J: TRBJ2-7
size: -
D: -
DNA: TGTGCCAGCAGTTCTTCCGGGGGATACGAGCAGTACTTC
CDR3: CASSSSGGYEQYF

V: TRBV6-4
J: TRBJ2-1
size: -
D: TRBD2
DNA: TGTGCCAGCAGTGACTCGGGCGGGGGGGCCGTCGGTGAGCAGTTCTTC
CDR3: CASSDSGGGAVGEQFF

V: TRBV5-1
J: TRBJ2-5
size: few
D: TRBD2
DNA: TGCGCCAGCAGCTCCGGGACTAGCGGGGAGACCCAGTACTTC
CDR3: CASSSGTSGETQYF

V: TRBV7-2
J: TRBJ2-5
size: -
D: TRBD2
DNA: TGTGCCAGCAGACCGGGACTAGCGGGGCAAGAGACCCAGTACTTC
CDR3: CASRPGLAGQETQYF

V: TRBV7-2
J: TRBJ1-5
size: -
D: TRBD1
DNA: TGTGCCAGCAGCATACAGGGGACAGGGTGGCAGCATTTT
CDR3: CASSIQGTGWQHF

V: TRBV11-2
J: TRBJ1-1
size: -
D: -
DNA: TGTGCCAGCAGCTTAGTAGGGGGGAGGGGGTATCGTATTGAAGCTTTCTTT
CDR3: CASSLVGGRGYRIEAFF

V: TRBV7-2
J: TRBJ1-2
size: many
D: -
DNA: TGTGCCAGCAGCTCCCAGGTTAACTATGGCTACACCTTC
CDR3: CASSSQVNYGYTF

V: TRBV27
J: TRBJ2-2
size: -
D: -
DNA: TGTGCCAGCAGTCCGGACACGAACACCGGGGAGCTGTTTTTT
CDR3: CASSPDTNTGELFF

V: TRBV7-2
J: TRBJ2-1
size: -
D: TRBD2
DNA: TGTGCCAGCAGCTTAGCCCGGGGGGGCAATGAGCAGTTCTTC
CDR3: CASSLARGGNEQFF

V: TRBV9
J: TRBJ2-5
size: -
D: TRBD1
DNA: TGTGCCAGCGCAGCCATCCCCACAGGGGGCCAAGAGACCCAGTACTTC
CDR3: CASAAIPTGGQETQYF

V: TRBV6-2/TRBV6-3
J: TRBJ2-3
size: -
D: TRBD2
DNA: TGTGCCAGCAGTTATGCTAGCGGACGACCTAGCACAGATACGCAGTATTTT
CDR3: CASSYASGRPSTDTQYF

V: TRBV29-1
J: TRBJ2-7
size: -
D: TRBD1
DNA: TGCAGCGTTGCGTCCGGGACAGGGGAGGTTCAGTACTTC
CDR3: CSVASGTGEVQYF

V: TRBV27
J: TRBJ2-1
size: -
D: -
DNA: TGTGCCAGCAGTCCCCGACCCCCTGCTAGAGTCAATGAGCAGTTCTTC
CDR3: CASSPRPPARVNEQFF

V: TRBV7-6
J: TRBJ2-3
size: -
D: TRBD1
DNA: TGTGCCAGCAGCTTCCCGAGGCGGACAGGGGGCAGAGATACGCAGTATTTT
CDR3: CASSFPRRTGGRDTQYF

V: TRBV2
J: TRBJ2-6
size: -
D: -
DNA: TGTGCCAGCAGCCGTCAGGGGGCCAACGTCCTGACTTTC
CDR3: CASSRQGANVLTF

V: TRBV28
J: TRBJ1-3
size: once
D: -
DNA: TGTGCCAGCAGTTTACCGGTTGGAAACACCATATATTTT
CDR3: CASSLPVGNTIYF

V: TRBV9
J: TRBJ1-2
size: few
D: -
DNA: TGTGCCAGCAGCGTAGAACCCGGGGGTGCTGGCTACACCTTC
CDR3: CASSVEPGGAGYTF

V: TRBV5-6
J: TRBJ2-1
size: -
D: TRBD1
DNA: TGTGCCAGCAGCTTGAGGCAGGGGGCCCTCTCCTACAATGAGCAGTTCTTC
CDR3: CASSLRQGALSYNEQFF

V: TRBV10-3
J: TRBJ2-1
size: -
D: -
DNA: TGTGCCACCAGGGGGGGTACCCACAATGAGCAGTTCTTC
CDR3: CATRGGTHNEQFF

V: TRBV7-8
J: TRBJ2-5
size: once
D: TRBD2
DNA: TGTGCCAGCAGCTTACCCACTAGCGGGGGGGCCGGTTTGTTGGAGACCCAGTACTTC
CDR3: CASSLPTSGGAGLLETQYF

V: TRBV29-1
J: TRBJ1-2
size: -
D: -
DNA: TGCAGCGTGGGGGACAATACTAACTATGGCTACACCTTC
CDR3: CSVGDNTNYGYTF

V: TRBV7-9
J: TRBJ2-7
size: -
D: -
DNA: TGTGCCAGCAGCTTAGCGATCGCGGAAGCGTACGAGCAGTACTTC
CDR3: CASSLAIAEAYEQYF

V: TRBV5-3
J: TRBJ1-4
size: -
D: -
DNA: TGTGCCAGAAGATTAGGGGCTACAGACAGAGATAATGAAAAACTGTTTTTT
CDR3: CARRLGATDRDNEKLFF

V: TRBV3-1/TRBV3-2
J: TRBJ2-1
size: -
D: TRBD2
DNA: TGTGCCAGCAGCCAACCGACTAGCGGACGCTCCTACAATGAGCAGTTCTTC
CDR3: CASSQPTSGRSYNEQFF

V: TRBV11-2
J: TRBJ2-1
size: -
D: -
DNA: TGTGCCAGCAGCTTACCAGGCTACAATGAGCAGTTCTTC
CDR3: CASSLPGYNEQFF

V: TRBV19
J: TRBJ1-1
size: -
D: -
DNA: TGTGCCAGTTCCCCAGGGTGGGGCACTGAAGCTTTCTTT
CDR3: CASSPGWGTEAFF

V: TRBV19
J: TRBJ1-1
size: -
D: -
DNA: TGTGCCAGTAGTATAGAAAGGGGGTGGGACGAGAACACTGAAGCTTTCTTT
CDR3: CASSIERGWDENTEAFF

V: TRBV4-1
J: TRBJ2-7
size: -
D: -
DNA: TGCGCCATCCGACTAAGGGACATTGACTACGAGCAGTACTTC
CDR3: CAIRLRDIDYEQYF

V: TRBV5-5
J: TRBJ1-6
size: few
D: -
DNA: TGTGCCAGCAGTGAAGTGCGGGAAGGCTTAAGCTCCTATAATTCACCCCTCCACTTT
CDR3: CASSEVREGLSSYNSPLHF

V: TRBV18
J: TRBJ1-2
size: -
D: TRBD1
DNA: TGTGCCAGCTCAGACGGGGACAGCTTCTGGGGCTACACCTTC
CDR3: CASSDGDSFWGYTF

V: TRBV19
J: TRBJ2-2
size: -
D: -
DNA: TGTGCCAGTAGTGGCCCGGAGCTGTTTTTT
CDR3: CASSGPELFF

V: TRBV11-2
J: TRBJ2-7
size: -
D: TRBD1
DNA: TGTGCCAGCAGCTTAGAGCCGACAGGGGGCTACGAGCAGTACTTC
CDR3: CASSLEPTGGYEQYF

V: TRBV4-1
J: TRBJ2-5
size: -
D: TRBD2
DNA: TGCGCCAGCAGCCAGGCCGGGGGGAACCAAGAGACCCAGTACTTC
CDR3: CASSQAGGNQETQYF

V: TRBV18
J: TRBJ1-1
size: -
D: -
DNA: TGTGCCAGCTCACCGGAACAGTACCAAGCTTTCTTT
CDR3: CASSPEQYQAFF

V: TRBV27
J: TRBJ2-5
size: -
D: -
DNA: TGTGCCAGCAGTCCCCTGGGGGCGGGGGTGCAAGAGACCCAGTACTTC
CDR3: CASSPLGAGVQETQYF

V: TRBV3-1/TRBV3-2
J: TRBJ1-1
size: -
D: TRBD1
DNA: TGTGCCAGCAGCCACCGGGACAGGAACACTGAAGCTTTCTTT
CDR3: CASSHRDRNTEAFF

V: TRBV11-2
J: TRBJ1-6
size: -
D: -
DNA: TGTGCCAGCAGCAACAGGGCCAGGAATTCACCCCTCCACTTT
CDR3: CASSNRARNSPLHF

V: TRBV4-1
J: TRBJ2-5
size: -
D: -
DNA: TGCGCCAGCAGCCAAGATGGCCTAGTAACGTACCAAGAGACCCAGTACTTC
CDR3: CASSQDGLVTYQETQYF

V: TRBV28
J: TRBJ2-3
size: -
D: TRBD2
DNA: TGTGCCAGCAGTACCGGGACTAGCGGGGGCCTAAGCACAGATACGCAGTATTTT
CDR3: CASSTGTSGGLSTDTQYF

V: TRBV5-5
J: TRBJ1-1
size: -
D: TRBD1
DNA: TGTGCCAGCAGAGGGACAGGAGAGACTGAAGCTTTCTTT
CDR3: CASRGTGETEAFF

V: TRBV11-3
J: TRBJ2-2
size: -
D: TRBD1
DNA: TGTGCCAGCAGCTTAGTGGCAGGGGGCACCGGGGAGCTGTTTTTT
CDR3: CASSLVAGGTGELFF

V: TRBV6-5
J: TRBJ1-6
size: -
D: -
DNA: TGTGCCAGCAGCCGATATACAGGGAGAAGATCACCCCTCCACTTT
CDR3: CASSRYTGRRSPLHF

V: TRBV6-5
J: TRBJ2-3
size: few
D: -
DNA: TGTGCCAGCCACGGGTCTAGCACAGATACGCAGTATTTT
CDR3: CASHGSSTDTQYF

V: TRBV5-1
J: TRBJ2-2
size: -
D: TRBD2
DNA: TGCGCCAGCAGGGAGCGGGGGGCCCCCGGGGAGCTGTTTTTT
CDR3: CASRERGAPGELFF

V: TRBV25-1
J: TRBJ2-3
size: -
D: TRBD2
DNA: TGTGCCAGCAGTGAAACGCTAGCGGGTGTAGCAGATACGCAGTATTTT
CDR3: CASSETLAGVADTQYF

V: TRBV30
J: TRBJ1-2
size: -
D: TRBD1
DNA: TGTGCCTGGCCTGGGACAGGGGCATCCGGGACCTATGGCTACACCTTC
CDR3: CAWPGTGASGTYGYTF

V: TRBV28
J: TRBJ2-2
size: -
D: TRBD1
DNA: TGTGCCAGCAGCTGGGTTCCAGGGGGCGAAAACACCGGGGAGCTGTTTTTT
CDR3: CASSWVPGGENTGELFF

V: TRBV4-2
J: TRBJ2-7
size: once
D: -
DNA: TGTGCCAGCAGCCAAGCTGGAGCGGCCGATATCTACGAGCAGTACTTC
CDR3: CASSQAGAADIYEQYF

V: TRBV28
J: TRBJ2-7
size: -
D: TRBD1
DNA: TGTGCCAGCAGTGGGCTGGACAGGGATTACCACGAGCAGTACTTC
CDR3: CASSGLDRDYHEQYF